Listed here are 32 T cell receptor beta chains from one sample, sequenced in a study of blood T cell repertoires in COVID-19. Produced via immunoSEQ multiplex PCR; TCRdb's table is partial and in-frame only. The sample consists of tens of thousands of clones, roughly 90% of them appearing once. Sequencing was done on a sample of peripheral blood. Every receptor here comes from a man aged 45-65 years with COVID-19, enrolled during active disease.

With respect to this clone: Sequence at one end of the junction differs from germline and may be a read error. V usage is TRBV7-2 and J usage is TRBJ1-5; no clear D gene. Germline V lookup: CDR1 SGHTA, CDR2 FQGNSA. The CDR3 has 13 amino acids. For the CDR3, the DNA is TGTGCCAGCAGATTAGAGCTGAGTCAGCCCCAGCATTTT. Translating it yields CASRLELSQPQHF.

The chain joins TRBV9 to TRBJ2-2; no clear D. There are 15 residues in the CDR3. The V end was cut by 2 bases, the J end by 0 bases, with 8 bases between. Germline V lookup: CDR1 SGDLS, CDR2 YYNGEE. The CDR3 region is CASSVGRSNTGELFF. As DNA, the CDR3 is TGTGCCAGCAGCGTGGGCAGGTCGAACACCGGGGAGCTGTTTTTT. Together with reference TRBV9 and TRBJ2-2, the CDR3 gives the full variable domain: DSGVTQTPKHLITATGQRVTLRCSPRSGDLSVYWYQQSLDQGLQFLIQYYNGEERAKGNILERFSAQQFPDLHSELNLSSLELGDSALYFCASSVGRSNTGELFFGEGSRLTVL.

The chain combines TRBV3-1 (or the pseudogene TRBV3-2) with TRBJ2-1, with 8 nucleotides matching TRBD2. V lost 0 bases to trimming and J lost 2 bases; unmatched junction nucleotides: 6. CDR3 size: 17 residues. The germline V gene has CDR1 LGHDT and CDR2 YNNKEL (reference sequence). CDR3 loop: CASSQDPRGGTYNEQFF. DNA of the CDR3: TGTGCCAGCAGCCAAGATCCCCGGGGGGGAACCTACAATGAGCAGTTCTTC.

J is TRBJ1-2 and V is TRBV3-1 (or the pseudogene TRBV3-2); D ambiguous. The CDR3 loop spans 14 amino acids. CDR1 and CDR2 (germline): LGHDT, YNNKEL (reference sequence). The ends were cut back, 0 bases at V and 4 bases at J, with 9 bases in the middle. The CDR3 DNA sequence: TGTGCCAGCAGCCAAGATTCAGCGGGCTATGGCTACACCTTC. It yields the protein CASSQDSAGYGYTF.

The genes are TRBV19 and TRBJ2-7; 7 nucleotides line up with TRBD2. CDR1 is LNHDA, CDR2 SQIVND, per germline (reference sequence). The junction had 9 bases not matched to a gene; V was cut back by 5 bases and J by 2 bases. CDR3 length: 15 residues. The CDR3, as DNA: TGTGCCAGTAGTTCGGGAGCGGGGAAAGCCTACGAGCAGTACTTC. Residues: CASSSGAGKAYEQYF.

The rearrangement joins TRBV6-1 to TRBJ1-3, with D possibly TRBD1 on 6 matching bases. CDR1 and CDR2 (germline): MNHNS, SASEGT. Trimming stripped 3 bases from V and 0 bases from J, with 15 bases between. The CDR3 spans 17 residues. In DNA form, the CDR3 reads TGTGCCAGCAGTGACAGGGGCAGCCTCTTCTCTGGAAACACCATATATTTT. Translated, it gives CASSDRGSLFSGNTIYF.

The CDR3 loop reads CASSPSGTGFVGYGYTF. Here the CDR3 DNA reads TGTGCCAGCAGCCCATCCGGGACAGGGTTTGTTGGCTATGGCTACACCTTC. The chain joins TRBV25-1 to TRBJ1-2; the match to TRBD1 covers 9 bases. CDR3 length: 17 residues. Losses at the gene ends were 6 bases for V and 4 bases for J; bases not matched to a gene: 15. Germline V CDR1 and CDR2: MGHDK, SYGVNS.

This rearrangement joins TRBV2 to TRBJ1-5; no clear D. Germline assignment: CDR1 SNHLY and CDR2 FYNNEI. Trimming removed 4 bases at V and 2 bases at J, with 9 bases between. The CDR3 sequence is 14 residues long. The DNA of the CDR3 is TGTGCCAGCAGTGCGGAGGCGGGCAATCAGCCCCAGCATTTT. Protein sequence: CASSAEAGNQPQHF.

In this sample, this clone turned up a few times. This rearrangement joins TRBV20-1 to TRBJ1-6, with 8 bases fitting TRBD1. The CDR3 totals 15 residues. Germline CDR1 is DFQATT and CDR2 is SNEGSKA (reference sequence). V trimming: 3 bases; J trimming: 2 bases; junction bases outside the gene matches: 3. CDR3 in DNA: TGCAGTGCTAGTCCAGGGGGCGCCTATAATTCACCCCTCCACTTT. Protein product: CSASPGGAYNSPLHF.

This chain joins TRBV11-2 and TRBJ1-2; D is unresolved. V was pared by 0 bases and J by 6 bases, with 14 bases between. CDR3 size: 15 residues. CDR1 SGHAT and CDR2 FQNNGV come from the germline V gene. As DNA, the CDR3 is TGTGCCAGCAGCTTAGATCTTATAGGGAGAGATGGCTACACCTTC. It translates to CASSLDLIGRDGYTF.

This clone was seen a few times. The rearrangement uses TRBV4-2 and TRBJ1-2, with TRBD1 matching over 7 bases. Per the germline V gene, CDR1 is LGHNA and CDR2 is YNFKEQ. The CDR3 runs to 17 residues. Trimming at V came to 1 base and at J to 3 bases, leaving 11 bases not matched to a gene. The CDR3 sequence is CASSQGSFTGAYYGYTF. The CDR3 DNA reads TGTGCCAGCAGCCAAGGTAGTTTTACAGGGGCGTACTATGGCTACACCTTC.

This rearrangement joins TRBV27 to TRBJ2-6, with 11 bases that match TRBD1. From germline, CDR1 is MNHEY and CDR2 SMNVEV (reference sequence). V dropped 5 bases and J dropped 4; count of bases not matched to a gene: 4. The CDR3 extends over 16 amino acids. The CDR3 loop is CASSRDRGSGANVLTF. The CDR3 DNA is TGTGCCAGCAGTCGGGACAGGGGGTCCGGGGCCAACGTCCTGACTTTC.

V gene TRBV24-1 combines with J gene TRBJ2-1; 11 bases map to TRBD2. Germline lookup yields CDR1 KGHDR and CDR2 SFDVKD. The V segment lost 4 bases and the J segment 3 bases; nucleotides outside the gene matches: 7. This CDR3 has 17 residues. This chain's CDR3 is CATSEGASGGLYNEQFF. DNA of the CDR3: TGTGCCACCAGTGAAGGAGCTAGCGGGGGGCTCTACAATGAGCAGTTCTTC.

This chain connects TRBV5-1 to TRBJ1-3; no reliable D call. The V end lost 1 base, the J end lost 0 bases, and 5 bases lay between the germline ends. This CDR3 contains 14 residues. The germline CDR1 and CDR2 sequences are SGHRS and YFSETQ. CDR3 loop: CASSLSNSGNTIYF. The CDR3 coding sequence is TGCGCCAGCAGCTTGTCCAACTCTGGAAACACCATATATTTT.

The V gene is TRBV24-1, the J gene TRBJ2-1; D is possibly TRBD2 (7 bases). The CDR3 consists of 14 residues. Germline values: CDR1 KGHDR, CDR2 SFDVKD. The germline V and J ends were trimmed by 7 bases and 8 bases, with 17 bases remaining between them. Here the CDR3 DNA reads TGTGCCACCAGGGACGGTGGGGGGGCGGATGAGCAGTTCTTC. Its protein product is CATRDGGGADEQFF.

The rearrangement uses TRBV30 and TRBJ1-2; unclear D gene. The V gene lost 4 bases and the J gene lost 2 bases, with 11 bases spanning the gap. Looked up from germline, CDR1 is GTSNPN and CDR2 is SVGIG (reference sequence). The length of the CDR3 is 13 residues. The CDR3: CAWNSPGNYGYTF. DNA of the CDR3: TGTGCCTGGAATTCCCCCGGGAACTATGGCTACACCTTC.

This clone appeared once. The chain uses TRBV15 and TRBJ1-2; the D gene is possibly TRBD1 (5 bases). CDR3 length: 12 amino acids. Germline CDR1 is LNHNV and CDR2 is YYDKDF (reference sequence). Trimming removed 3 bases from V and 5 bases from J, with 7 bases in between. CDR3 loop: CATSSGGYGYTF. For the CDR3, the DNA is TGTGCCACCAGCAGTGGGGGGTATGGCTACACCTTC. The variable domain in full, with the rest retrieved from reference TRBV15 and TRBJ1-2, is DAMVIQNPRYQVTQFGKPVTLSCSQTLNHNVMYWYQQKSSQAPKLLFHYYDKDFNNEADTPDNFQSRRPNTSFCFLDIRSPGLGDTAMYLCATSSGGYGYTFGSGTRLTVV.

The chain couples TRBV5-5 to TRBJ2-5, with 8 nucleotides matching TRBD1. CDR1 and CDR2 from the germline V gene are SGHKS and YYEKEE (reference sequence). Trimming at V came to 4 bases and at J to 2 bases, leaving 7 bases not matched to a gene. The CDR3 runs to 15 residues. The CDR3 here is CASSRPTGAQETQYF. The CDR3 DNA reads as TGTGCCAGCAGCAGACCGACAGGGGCTCAAGAGACCCAGTACTTC. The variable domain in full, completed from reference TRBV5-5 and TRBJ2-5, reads DAGVTQSPTHLIKTRGQQVTLRCSPISGHKSVSWYQQVLGQGPQFIFQYYEKEERGRGNFPDRFSARQFPNYSSELNVNALLLGDSALYLCASSRPTGAQETQYFGPGTRLLVL.

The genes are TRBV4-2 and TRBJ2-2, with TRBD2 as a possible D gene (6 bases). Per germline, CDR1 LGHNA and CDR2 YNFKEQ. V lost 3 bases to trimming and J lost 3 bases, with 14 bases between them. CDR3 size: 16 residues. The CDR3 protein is CASSHSGFGDTGELFF. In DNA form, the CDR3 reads TGTGCCAGCAGCCATAGCGGCTTTGGGGACACCGGGGAGCTGTTTTTT.

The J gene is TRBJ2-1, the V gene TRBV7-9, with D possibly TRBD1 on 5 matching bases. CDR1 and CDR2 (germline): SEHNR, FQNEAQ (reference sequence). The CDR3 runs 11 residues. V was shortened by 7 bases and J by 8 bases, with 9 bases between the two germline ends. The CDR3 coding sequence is TGTGCCAGCATTCGCAGGGATGAGCAGTTCTTC. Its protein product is CASIRRDEQFF.

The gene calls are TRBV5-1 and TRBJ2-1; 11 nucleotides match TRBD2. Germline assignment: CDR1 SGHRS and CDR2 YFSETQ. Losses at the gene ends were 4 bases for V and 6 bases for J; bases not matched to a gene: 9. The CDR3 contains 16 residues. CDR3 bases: TGCGCCAGCAGCGAGTACATTAGCGGGGGGGCCAATGAGCAGTTCTTC. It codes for CASSEYISGGANEQFF.

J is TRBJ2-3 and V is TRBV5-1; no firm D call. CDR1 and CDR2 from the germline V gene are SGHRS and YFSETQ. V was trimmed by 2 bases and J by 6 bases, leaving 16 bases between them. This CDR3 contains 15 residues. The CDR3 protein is CASSLTKPRSDTQYF. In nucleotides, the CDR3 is TGCGCCAGCAGCTTAACTAAACCTCGCAGCGATACGCAGTATTTT.

The DNA for the CDR3 is TGTGCCAGCGGAATGACTCCGGGGGTCGATGGCTACACCTTC. Amino acid sequence: CASGMTPGVDGYTF. The chain couples TRBV2 to TRBJ1-2; D perhaps matches TRBD1 (5 bases). The ends were cut back, 8 bases at V and 6 bases at J, with 19 bases in the middle. Germline CDR1 is SNHLY and CDR2 is FYNNEI. The CDR3 length is 14 residues.

The CDR3 DNA is TGTGCCAGCAGTCCCGGGACAGGGAGAAAGACCCAGTACTTC. Translation gives CASSPGTGRKTQYF. The chain carries TRBV11-2 and TRBJ2-5, with 9 nucleotides matching TRBD1. Germline CDR1 SGHAT, CDR2 FQNNGV. Germline trimming cut 6 bases from V and 6 bases from J; bases unmatched to any gene: 8. This CDR3 has 14 residues.

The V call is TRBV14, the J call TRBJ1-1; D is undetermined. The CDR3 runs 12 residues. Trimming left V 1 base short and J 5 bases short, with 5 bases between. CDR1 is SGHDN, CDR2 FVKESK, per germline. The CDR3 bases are TGTGCCAGCAGCCAAGGTCGGACTGAAGCTTTCTTT. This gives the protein CASSQGRTEAFF.

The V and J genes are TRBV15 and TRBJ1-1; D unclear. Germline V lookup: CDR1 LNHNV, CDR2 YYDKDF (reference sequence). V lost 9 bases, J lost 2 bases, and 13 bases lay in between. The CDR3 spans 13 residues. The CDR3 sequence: CATKIRENTEAFF. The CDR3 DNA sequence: TGTGCCACTAAAATACGGGAAAACACTGAAGCTTTCTTT.

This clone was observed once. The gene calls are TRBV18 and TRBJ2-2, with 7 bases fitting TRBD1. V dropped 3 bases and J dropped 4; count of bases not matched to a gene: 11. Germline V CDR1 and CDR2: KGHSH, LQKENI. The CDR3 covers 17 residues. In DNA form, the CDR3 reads TGTGCCAGCTCACCGTACAGGGGCACGAACCTCACCGGGGAGCTGTTTTTT. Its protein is CASSPYRGTNLTGELFF. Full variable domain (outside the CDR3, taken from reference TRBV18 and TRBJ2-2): NAGVMQNPRHLVRRRGQEARLRCSPMKGHSHVYWYRQLPEEGLKFMVYLQKENIIDESGMPKERFSAEFPKEGPSILRIQQVVRGDSAAYFCASSPYRGTNLTGELFFGEGSRLTVL.

CDR3 DNA sequence: TGTGCCAGCTCCACGGGGAGACAAGCTCGCGAGCAGTACTTC. This codes for CASSTGRQAREQYF. The genes are TRBV18 and TRBJ2-7; a possible D gene is TRBD2 (5 bases). The CDR3 is made up of 14 amino acids. Trimming pared 6 bases from V and 6 bases from J, leaving 18 bases between. The germline gives CDR1 KGHSH, CDR2 LQKENI.

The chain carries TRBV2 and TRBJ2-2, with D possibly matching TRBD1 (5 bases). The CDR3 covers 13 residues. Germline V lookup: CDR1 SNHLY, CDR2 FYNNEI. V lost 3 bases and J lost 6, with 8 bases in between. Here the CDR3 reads CASSDQGPGELFF. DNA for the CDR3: TGTGCCAGCAGTGATCAGGGTCCCGGGGAGCTGTTTTTT.

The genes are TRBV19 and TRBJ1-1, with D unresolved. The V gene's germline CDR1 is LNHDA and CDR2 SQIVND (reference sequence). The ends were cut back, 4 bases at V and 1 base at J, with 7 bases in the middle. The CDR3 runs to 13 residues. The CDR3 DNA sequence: TGTGCCAGTAGTACTCTATGGAACACTGAAGCTTTCTTT. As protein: CASSTLWNTEAFF.

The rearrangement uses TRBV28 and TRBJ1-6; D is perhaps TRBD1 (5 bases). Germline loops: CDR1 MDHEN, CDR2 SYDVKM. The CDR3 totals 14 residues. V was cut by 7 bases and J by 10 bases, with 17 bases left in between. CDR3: CASISTSGESPLHF. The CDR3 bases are TGTGCCAGCATAAGCACCTCGGGGGAGTCACCCCTCCACTTT.

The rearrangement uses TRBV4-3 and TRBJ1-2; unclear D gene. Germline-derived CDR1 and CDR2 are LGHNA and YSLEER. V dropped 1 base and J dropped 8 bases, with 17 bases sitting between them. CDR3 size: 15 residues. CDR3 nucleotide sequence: TGCGCCAGCAGCCAAGGCCACCAGATAGGGAGAGGCTACACCTTC. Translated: CASSQGHQIGRGYTF.